A selection of T cell receptor beta chains follows, all from one sample in a study of OX40 agonist ivuxolimab in advanced cancers. TCRdb's table, derived via immunoSEQ multiplex PCR, lists solely in-frame clones and lacks some. Seen here are approximately 89,000 clones, approximately 90% observed once, and the top ten hold around 0.71%. The source was CD4+ or CD8+ T cells sorted from blood, collected in a trial of the OX40 agonist ivuxolimab. The source of these receptors is an adult with an advanced solid tumor such as melanoma, head and neck, liver or kidney cancer. Both conserved end residues are part of each CDR3. Fields, in order: V gene, D gene, clone size, J gene, CDR3 protein, CDR3 DNA. A D gene is named only where the DNA matches it firmly. Only part of the rows carry a size: once, few, many, or a class if the clone is expanded.

v_gene: TRBV7-2
d_gene: TRBD1
abundance: NA
j_gene: TRBJ2-7
CDR3aa: CASSSPDRGKGEQYF
CDR3nt: TGTGCCAGCAGTTCACCGGACAGGGGGAAGGGCGAGCAGTACTTC

v_gene: TRBV27
d_gene: TRBD1
abundance: NA
j_gene: TRBJ2-7
CDR3aa: CASSVTGGEQYF
CDR3nt: TGTGCCAGCAGTGTAACAGGGGGCGAGCAGTACTTC

v_gene: TRBV11-2
d_gene: NA
abundance: NA
j_gene: TRBJ2-7
CDR3aa: CASSSFPGDQDYEQYF
CDR3nt: TGTGCCAGCAGCTCGTTTCCAGGGGATCAGGACTACGAGCAGTACTTC

v_gene: TRBV5-1
d_gene: NA
abundance: NA
j_gene: TRBJ1-3
CDR3aa: CASSLAPDGNTIYF
CDR3nt: TGCGCCAGCAGCTTGGCTCCAGACGGAAACACCATATATTTT

v_gene: TRBV6-1
d_gene: NA
abundance: NA
j_gene: TRBJ2-7
CDR3aa: CDSSEDSSGQWSYEQYF
CDR3nt: TGTGACAGCAGTGAAGACTCGAGCGGGCAGTGGTCCTACGAGCAGTACTTC

v_gene: TRBV18
d_gene: TRBD2
abundance: NA
j_gene: TRBJ2-1
CDR3aa: CASSPGTSNNEQFF
CDR3nt: TGTGCCAGCTCACCAGGGACTAGCAACAATGAGCAGTTCTTC

v_gene: TRBV5-5
d_gene: NA
abundance: NA
j_gene: TRBJ2-5
CDR3aa: CASRFTGEQVETQYF
CDR3nt: TGTGCCAGCAGGTTCACGGGGGAACAAGTAGAGACCCAGTACTTC

v_gene: TRBV19
d_gene: TRBD1
abundance: NA
j_gene: TRBJ2-3
CDR3aa: CASTGQGSTDTQYF
CDR3nt: TGTGCCAGTACAGGACAGGGTAGCACAGATACGCAGTATTTT

v_gene: TRBV13
d_gene: TRBD1
abundance: NA
j_gene: TRBJ1-5
CDR3aa: CASSLGTGENSSNQPQHF
CDR3nt: TGTGCCAGCAGCCTGGGGACAGGGGAAAACTCTAGCAATCAGCCCCAGCATTTT

v_gene: TRBV5-1
d_gene: TRBD2
abundance: NA
j_gene: TRBJ2-3
CDR3aa: CASSSGTSGSMADTQYF
CDR3nt: TGCGCCAGCAGCAGCGGGACTAGCGGGAGTATGGCAGATACGCAGTATTTT

v_gene: TRBV18
d_gene: NA
abundance: NA
j_gene: TRBJ1-2
CDR3aa: CASSPTEDPPNYGYTF
CDR3nt: TGTGCCAGCTCACCAACCGAGGACCCGCCGAACTATGGCTACACCTTC

v_gene: TRBV10-3
d_gene: NA
abundance: NA
j_gene: TRBJ2-7
CDR3aa: CAISESGFPAVSYEQYF
CDR3nt: TGTGCCATCAGTGAGTCGGGATTCCCAGCCGTCTCCTACGAGCAGTACTTC

v_gene: TRBV6-1
d_gene: NA
abundance: once
j_gene: TRBJ1-2
CDR3aa: CASSDSGGNYGYTF
CDR3nt: TGTGCCAGCAGTGACAGTGGTGGGAACTATGGCTACACCTTC

v_gene: TRBV7-2
d_gene: NA
abundance: once
j_gene: TRBJ1-2
CDR3aa: CASSWPSGGYTF
CDR3nt: TGTGCCAGCAGCTGGCCCTCGGGAGGCTACACCTTC

v_gene: TRBV7-8
d_gene: TRBD2
abundance: NA
j_gene: TRBJ2-5
CDR3aa: CASSPRTTPGGQETQYF
CDR3nt: TGTGCCAGCAGCCCGCGGACCACCCCGGGGGGGCAAGAGACCCAGTACTTC

v_gene: TRBV4-2
d_gene: NA
abundance: once
j_gene: TRBJ2-3
CDR3aa: CASSQATGSDTQYF
CDR3nt: TGTGCCAGCAGCCAAGCTACCGGTTCAGATACGCAGTATTTT